This passage covers 24 T cell receptor beta chains from one sample sequenced in a study of vaccination effects on CD4 cells after COVID-19. Their cognate antigens are unknown. Only in-frame clones appear in the TCRdb table, and some are missing; sequencing was by immunoSEQ multiplex PCR. The sample yields some 60,000 clones, around 73% seen once. When around nine days of culture had elapsed, CD4+ T cells were isolated. BNT162b2 vaccine or mRNA-1273 vaccine was given to participants in two doses. The sequencing here drew on CD4+ T cells from PBMCs cultured without peptide, taken after COVID-19 vaccination. The receptors come from a human donor who received a COVID-19 vaccine.

CDR3: CASSLASMNTEAFF. The CDR3 bases are TGTGCCAGCAGCTTGGCGTCCATGAACACTGAAGCTTTCTTT. This chain uses TRBV5-5 with TRBJ1-1; D is uncertain. Germline V CDR1 and CDR2: SGHKS, YYEKEE (reference sequence). CDR3 length: 14 amino acids. Trimming took 0 bases from V and 0 from J, leaving 6 bases between them.

The chain joins TRBV25-1 to TRBJ2-7, with D perhaps assigned TRBD1 or TRBD2 (7 bases each). The CDR3 is made up of 16 amino acids. Trimming left V 5 bases short and J 4 bases short, with 21 bases between. Germline CDR1 reads MGHDK; CDR2 reads SYGVNS. The DNA for the CDR3 is TGTGCCAGCAGTTCTCAGGGGGGCAGGGGAGGGTACGAGCAGTACTTC. As protein: CASSSQGGRGGYEQYF.

CDR3 nucleotide sequence: TGTGCCAGCAGCTCGACCTTCACCGGGGAGCTGTTTTTT. It yields the protein CASSSTFTGELFF. The chain combines TRBV11-3 with TRBJ2-2; D not certain. Germline V CDR1 and CDR2: SGHNT, YENEEA. This CDR3 is 13 amino acids long. Trimming cost V 4 bases and J 4 bases, with 7 bases left between them.

This chain connects TRBV30 to TRBJ2-1, with a tentative D call TRBD1 (5 bases). Trimming took off 0 bases at V and 0 bases at J, with 6 bases between the two ends. CDR3 length equals 14 residues. The germline V gene has CDR1 GTSNPN and CDR2 SVGIG (reference sequence). This CDR3 reads CAWSVGDSYNEQFF. As DNA, the CDR3 is TGTGCCTGGAGTGTAGGGGACTCCTACAATGAGCAGTTCTTC.

The rearrangement links TRBV4-2 to TRBJ1-2, with D possibly being TRBD1 (5 bases). The CDR3 is 15 amino acids. The V and J ends lost 0 bases and 6 bases respectively, with 14 bases between them. Looked up from germline, CDR1 is LGHNA and CDR2 is YNFKEQ. This CDR3 is CASSQDGKGRHGYTF. DNA for the CDR3: TGTGCCAGCAGCCAAGATGGGAAGGGGCGCCATGGCTACACCTTC.

The rearrangement uses TRBV27 and TRBJ2-1; 7 bases fit TRBD1. The CDR3 totals 15 residues. Germline V gene lookup returns CDR1 MNHEY and CDR2 SMNVEV (reference sequence). The junction had 4 bases not matched to a gene; V was cut back by 5 bases and J by 0 bases. The CDR3 coding sequence is TGTGCCAGCAGTGAAGACAGGGTCTCCTACAATGAGCAGTTCTTC. It encodes CASSEDRVSYNEQFF.

J is TRBJ2-2 and V is TRBV19; the D gene is possibly TRBD2 (7 bases). Germline lookup yields CDR1 LNHDA and CDR2 SQIVND (reference sequence). CDR3 size: 15 residues. V was pared by 6 bases and J by 2 bases, with 13 bases between. CDR3 sequence (DNA): TGTGCCAGTAGCGGGGGGCCACACAACACCGGGGAGCTGTTTTTT. It translates to CASSGGPHNTGELFF.

The rearrangement uses TRBV5-1 and TRBJ2-5; 7 bases agree with TRBD1. V was pared by 0 bases and J by 1 base, with 6 bases of the junction left unmatched. Germline CDR1 SGHRS, CDR2 YFSETQ. This CDR3 spans 16 amino acids. CDR3 residues: CASSLGQGSRQETQYF. In DNA form, the CDR3 reads TGCGCCAGCAGCTTGGGACAGGGCTCTCGCCAAGAGACCCAGTACTTC. The variable domain in full, with the rest retrieved from reference TRBV5-1 and TRBJ2-5, is KAGVTQTPRYLIKTRGQQVTLSCSPISGHRSVSWYQQTPGQGLQFLFEYFSETQRNKGNFPGRFSGRQFSNSRSEMNVSTLELGDSALYLCASSLGQGSRQETQYFGPGTRLLVL.

CDR3 region: CASSYAISKGYTF. CDR3 DNA sequence: TGTGCCAGCAGTTACGCGATAAGCAAGGGCTACACCTTC. The chain couples TRBV6-2 or TRBV6-3 to TRBJ1-2; unclear D gene. Germline V gene lookup returns CDR1 MNHEY and CDR2 SVGEGT. The CDR3 length is 13 residues. Trimming pared 2 bases from V and 8 bases from J, leaving 12 bases between.

The rearrangement links TRBV7-2 to TRBJ2-7; D is ambiguous. Trimming shortened V by 1 base and J by 6 bases, and 10 bases separated the two germline ends. The germline V gene encodes CDR1 SGHTA and CDR2 FQGNSA. CDR3 length equals 13 residues. The CDR3 loop is CASSLVSRSEQYF. The CDR3, as DNA: TGTGCCAGCAGCTTAGTGTCTCGCTCCGAGCAGTACTTC.

The gene calls are TRBV6-5 and TRBJ2-1; tentative D call: TRBD2 (5 bases). With 4 bases removed from V and 9 bases from J, the gap between germline ends came to 13 bases. CDR1 is MNHEY, CDR2 SVGAGI, per germline. The length of the CDR3 is 13 residues. The chain's CDR3 is CASSSSPRGEQFF. CDR3 bases: TGTGCCAGCAGTTCCTCCCCTCGGGGTGAGCAGTTCTTC.

The genes are TRBV5-4 and TRBJ1-4, with 9 bases lining up with TRBD1. CDR1 and CDR2 from the germline V gene are SGHNT and YYREEE (reference sequence). The CDR3 sequence is 15 residues long. J gave up 4 bases and V 4 bases, and 5 bases lay outside the gene matches. The CDR3 loop reads CASSPGQGGNEKLFF. The CDR3 DNA sequence: TGTGCCAGCAGCCCGGGACAGGGTGGTAATGAAAAACTGTTTTTT.

The rearrangement joins TRBV6-5 to TRBJ2-5, with TRBD1 as a possible D gene (6 bases). CDR1 and CDR2 (germline): MNHEY, SVGAGI. V was clipped by 5 bases and J by 7 bases, with 17 bases between them. The CDR3 has 14 amino acids. CDR3 sequence: CASSPPGHLGTQYF. For the CDR3, the DNA is TGTGCCAGCAGTCCCCCGGGACACCTGGGGACCCAGTACTTC.

The chain employs TRBV19 and TRBJ2-7; 11 nucleotides agree with TRBD1. V lost 5 bases and J lost 3; bases outside the gene matches: 3. Germline V gene lookup returns CDR1 LNHDA and CDR2 SQIVND (reference sequence). CDR3 length equals 14 residues. CDR3 nucleotide sequence: TGTGCCAGTAGTCGGACAGGGGGCTTCTACGAGCAGTACTTC. Protein: CASSRTGGFYEQYF.

The DNA of the CDR3 is TGTGCCAGCAGCCGTCCTGGACAGCCCCAGCATTTT. Protein: CASSRPGQPQHF. The V gene is TRBV11-2, the J gene TRBJ1-5, with D unresolved. V shed 5 bases and J shed 7 bases, with 9 bases lying between them. Germline assignment: CDR1 SGHAT and CDR2 FQNNGV. The CDR3 loop spans 12 amino acids.

The rearrangement uses TRBV30 and TRBJ1-6, with D possibly matching TRBD1 (5 bases). The germline V gene has CDR1 GTSNPN and CDR2 SVGIG (reference sequence). V lost 5 bases, J lost 7 bases, and 12 bases lay in between. This CDR3 spans 13 amino acids. CDR3 protein: CAWALRGNSPLHF. In DNA, the CDR3 is TGTGCCTGGGCCCTTCGGGGGAATTCACCCCTCCACTTT.

The chain uses TRBV29-1 and TRBJ1-1; D remains unclear. Trimming stripped 2 bases from V and 4 bases from J, with 5 bases between. Germline V gives CDR1 SQVTM, CDR2 ANQGSEA. This CDR3 is built from 11 residues. This CDR3 reads CSVERTTEAFF. Here the CDR3 DNA reads TGCAGCGTTGAACGGACCACTGAAGCTTTCTTT.

The CDR3 loop reads CAATATGGSTDTQYF. The DNA of the CDR3 is TGTGCCGCAACCGCGACGGGAGGTTCCACAGATACGCAGTATTTT. V is TRBV6-5 and J is TRBJ2-3; 7 positions match TRBD2. The germline V gene has CDR1 MNHEY and CDR2 SVGAGI. This CDR3 is built from 15 residues. V lost 11 bases and J lost 2; bases outside the gene matches: 13.

This chain connects TRBV2 to TRBJ1-2; D is possibly TRBD1 (5 bases). The V gene's germline CDR1 is SNHLY and CDR2 FYNNEI. This CDR3 is built from 14 residues. V lost 6 bases and J lost 4, with 15 bases in between. CDR3 protein: CASSPGTGIYGYTF. DNA of the CDR3: TGTGCCAGCAGCCCCGGGACGGGAATCTATGGCTACACCTTC.

This clone is labeled as medium-sized (0.01 to 0.1%). CDR3 region: CASSQVETGGWGGRANYGYTF. CDR3 coding DNA: TGCGCCAGCAGCCAAGTGGAGACAGGGGGATGGGGTGGCCGAGCTAACTATGGCTACACCTTC. The chain employs TRBV4-1 and TRBJ1-2; TRBD1 agrees at 9 bases. With 1 base clipped from V and 0 bases from J, the junction kept 18 bases outside the gene matches. In germline, CDR1 is MGHRA, CDR2 YSYEKL. The CDR3 loop spans 21 amino acids.

V is TRBV2 and J is TRBJ1-5, with D possibly being TRBD1 (5 bases). Trimming took 5 bases from V and 2 from J, leaving 10 bases between them. The germline CDR1 and CDR2 sequences are SNHLY and FYNNEI. The CDR3 extends over 14 amino acids. The CDR3 loop reads CASSSGLGNQPQHF. CDR3 coding DNA: TGTGCCAGCAGTTCAGGGTTGGGCAATCAGCCCCAGCATTTT.

The gene calls are TRBV7-8 and TRBJ2-5, with 9 bases aligning to TRBD2. The CDR3 is made up of 17 amino acids. V was pared by 5 bases and J by 7 bases, with 17 bases of the junction left unmatched. Germline V CDR1 and CDR2: SGHVS, FQNEAQ. CDR3 coding DNA: TGTGCCAGCAGCCTGCCCGGGACTAGCAGACAGACCGGGACCCAGTACTTC. This translates into CASSLPGTSRQTGTQYF. Full variable domain (outside the CDR3, taken from reference TRBV7-8 and TRBJ2-5): GAGVSQSPRYKVAKRGQDVALRCDPISGHVSLFWYQQALGQGPEFLTYFQNEAQLDKSGLPSDRFFAERPEGSVSTLKIQRTQQEDSAVYLCASSLPGTSRQTGTQYFGPGTRLLVL.

This clone occurred a few times. This rearrangement joins TRBV10-3 to TRBJ1-2, with 7 bases fitting TRBD1. Trimming cost V 10 bases and J 5 bases; bases outside gene matches: 7. In germline, CDR1 is ENHRY, CDR2 SYGVKD. The CDR3 length is 12 residues. CDR3 bases: TGTGCCAGCCGCCGGGACAGTTATGGCTACACCTTC. Its protein product is CASRRDSYGYTF.

The J gene is TRBJ1-4, the V gene TRBV6-2 or TRBV6-3, with 7 bases matching TRBD1. CDR3 length: 17 residues. The trim removed 6 bases at V and 5 bases at J, leaving 15 bases unmatched. CDR1 and CDR2 from the germline V gene are MNHEY and SVGEGT. CDR3 loop: CASSPSRTGGKNEKLFF. DNA of the CDR3: TGTGCCAGCAGCCCCTCACGGACAGGCGGGAAAAATGAAAAACTGTTTTTT.